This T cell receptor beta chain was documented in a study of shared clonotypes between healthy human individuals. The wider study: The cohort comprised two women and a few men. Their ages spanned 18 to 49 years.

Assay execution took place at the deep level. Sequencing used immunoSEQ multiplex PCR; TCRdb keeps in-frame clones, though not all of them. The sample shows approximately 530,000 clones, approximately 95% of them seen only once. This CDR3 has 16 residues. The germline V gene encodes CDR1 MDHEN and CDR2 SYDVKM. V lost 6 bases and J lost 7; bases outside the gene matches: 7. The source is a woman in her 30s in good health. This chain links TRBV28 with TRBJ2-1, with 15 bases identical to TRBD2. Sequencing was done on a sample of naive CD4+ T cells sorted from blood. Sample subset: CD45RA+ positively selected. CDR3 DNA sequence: TGTGCCAGCAGCCGTGGACTAGCGGGAGGGCCGAATGAGCAGTTCTTC. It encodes CASSRGLAGGPNEQFF.